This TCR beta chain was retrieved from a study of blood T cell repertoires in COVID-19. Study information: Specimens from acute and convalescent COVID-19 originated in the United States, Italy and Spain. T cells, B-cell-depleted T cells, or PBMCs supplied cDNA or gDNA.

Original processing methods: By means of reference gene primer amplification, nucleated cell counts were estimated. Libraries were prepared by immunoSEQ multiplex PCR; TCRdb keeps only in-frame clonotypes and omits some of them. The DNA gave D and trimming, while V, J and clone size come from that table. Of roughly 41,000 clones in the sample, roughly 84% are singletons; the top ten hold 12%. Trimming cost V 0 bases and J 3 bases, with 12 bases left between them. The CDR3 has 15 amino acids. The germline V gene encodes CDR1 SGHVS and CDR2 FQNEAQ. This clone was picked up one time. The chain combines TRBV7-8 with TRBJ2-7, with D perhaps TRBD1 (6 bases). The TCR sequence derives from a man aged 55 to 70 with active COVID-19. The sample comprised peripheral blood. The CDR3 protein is CASSLAYRDNYEQYF. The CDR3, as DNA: TGTGCCAGCAGCTTAGCCTACAGGGACAACTACGAGCAGTACTTC.